This T cell receptor beta chain is from a study of cytomegalovirus exposure and HLA in healthy donors. Points from the study as a whole: Reports indicated that the classifier achieved high specificity and sensitivity in diagnosing cytomegalovirus status. When analyzed later, a missense DCLRE1C variant was found to be linked to TCR beta V- and J-gene trimming.

The CDR3 runs to 14 residues. V lost 7 bases to trimming and J lost 7 bases; unmatched junction nucleotides: 11. CDR1 and CDR2 (germline): MNHEY, SVGAGI. The count of this clone is one. Its antigen is unidentified. Use of 60 Vbeta and 13 Jbeta primers characterized the PCR. Some clones are missing from TCRdb's copy, which holds only in-frame ones; the method was immunoSEQ multiplex PCR. The table has about 110,000 clones, around 83% seen once. The TCR comes from a woman aged 55 to 70 in good health and CMV-seropositive. The rearrangement uses TRBV6-5 and TRBJ1-2; 8 bases align to TRBD1. The material sequenced was PBMCs. CDR3 in DNA: TGTGCCAGCACCCCGGACAGGGATAGGGCTGGCTACACCTTC. Residues: CASTPDRDRAGYTF.